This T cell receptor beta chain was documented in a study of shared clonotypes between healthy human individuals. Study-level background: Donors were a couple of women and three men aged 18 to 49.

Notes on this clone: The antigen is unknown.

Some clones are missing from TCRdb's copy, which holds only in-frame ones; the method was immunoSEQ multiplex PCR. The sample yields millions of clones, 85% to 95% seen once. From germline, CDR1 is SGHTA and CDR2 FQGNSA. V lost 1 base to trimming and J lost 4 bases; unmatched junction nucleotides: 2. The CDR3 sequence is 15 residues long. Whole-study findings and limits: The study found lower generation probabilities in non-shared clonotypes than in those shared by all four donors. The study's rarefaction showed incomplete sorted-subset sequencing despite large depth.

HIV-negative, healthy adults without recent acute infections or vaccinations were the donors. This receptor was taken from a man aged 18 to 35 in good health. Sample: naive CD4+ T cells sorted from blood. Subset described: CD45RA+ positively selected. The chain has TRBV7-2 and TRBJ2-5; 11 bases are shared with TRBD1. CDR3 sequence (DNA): TGTGCCAGCAGCTTAGAGGACAGGGGGCCAGAGACCCAGTACTTC. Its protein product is CASSLEDRGPETQYF. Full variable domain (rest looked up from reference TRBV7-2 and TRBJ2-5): GAGVSQSPSNKVTEKGKDVELRCDPISGHTALYWYRQSLGQGLEFLIYFQGNSAPDKSGLPSDRFSAERTGGSVSTLTIQRTQQEDSAVYLCASSLEDRGPETQYFGPGTRLLVL.